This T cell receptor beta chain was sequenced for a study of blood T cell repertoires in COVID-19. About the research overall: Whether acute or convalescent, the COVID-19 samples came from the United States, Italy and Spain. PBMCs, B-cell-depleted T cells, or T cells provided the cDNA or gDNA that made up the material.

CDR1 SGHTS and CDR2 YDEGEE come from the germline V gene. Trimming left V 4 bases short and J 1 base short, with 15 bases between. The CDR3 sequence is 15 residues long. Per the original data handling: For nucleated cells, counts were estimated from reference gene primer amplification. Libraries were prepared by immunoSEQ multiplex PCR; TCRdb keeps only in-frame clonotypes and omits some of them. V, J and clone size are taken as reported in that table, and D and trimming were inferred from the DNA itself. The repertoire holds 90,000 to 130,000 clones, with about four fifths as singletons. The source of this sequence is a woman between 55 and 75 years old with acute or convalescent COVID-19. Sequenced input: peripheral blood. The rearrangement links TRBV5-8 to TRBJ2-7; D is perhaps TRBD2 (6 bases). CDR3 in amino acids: CASSPQFGGSYEQYF. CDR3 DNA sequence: TGTGCCAGCAGCCCCCAGTTCGGGGGATCCTACGAGCAGTACTTC.